This T cell receptor beta chain was obtained from a study of T cell repertoires in cytomegalovirus infection. This CDR3 is 17 amino acids long. V was pared by 5 bases and J by 0 bases, with 12 bases of the junction left unmatched. Per germline, CDR1 MDHEN and CDR2 SYDVKM. MiXCR, applied by TCRdb to the reads, yields one record per CDR3 protein. The table lists 680,000 or so distinct CDR3 sequences, less than 40% of them singletons, with around 3% in the top ten. V gene TRBV28 combines with J gene TRBJ1-1; 7 nucleotides match TRBD1. The sample taken for sequencing was PBMCs. This sequence was found in a human donor in good health (CMV status not recorded). Some clones in this sample may be carry-over from other donors' samples. The CDR3 DNA follows: TGTGCCAGCAGTATACCCGACAGGGTCCCCCTGAACACTGAAGCTTTCTTT. Translation gives CASSIPDRVPLNTEAFF.